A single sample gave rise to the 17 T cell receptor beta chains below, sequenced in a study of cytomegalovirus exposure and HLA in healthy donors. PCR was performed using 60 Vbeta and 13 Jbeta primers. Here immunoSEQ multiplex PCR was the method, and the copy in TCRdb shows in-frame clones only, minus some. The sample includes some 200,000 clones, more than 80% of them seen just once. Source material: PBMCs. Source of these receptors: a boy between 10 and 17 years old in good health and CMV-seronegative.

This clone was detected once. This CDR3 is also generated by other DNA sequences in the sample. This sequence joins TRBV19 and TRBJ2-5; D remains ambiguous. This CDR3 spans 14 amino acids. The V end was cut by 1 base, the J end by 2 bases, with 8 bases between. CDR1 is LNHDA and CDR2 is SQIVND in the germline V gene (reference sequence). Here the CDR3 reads CASSIVTDQETQYF. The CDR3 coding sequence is TGTGCCAGTAGTATAGTTACAGATCAAGAGACCCAGTACTTC.

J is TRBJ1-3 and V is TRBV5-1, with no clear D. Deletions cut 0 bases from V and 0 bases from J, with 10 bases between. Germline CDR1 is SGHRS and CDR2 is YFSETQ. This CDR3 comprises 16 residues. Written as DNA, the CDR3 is TGCGCCAGCAGCTTGGAGACACTTAGCTCTGGAAACACCATATATTTT. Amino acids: CASSLETLSSGNTIYF.

The CDR3 nucleotides are TGTGCCAGCAGCCCTGCTGGAGCGGGGGGGCACACCGGGGAGCTGTTTTTT. Protein product: CASSPAGAGGHTGELFF. The V gene is TRBV5-4, the J gene TRBJ2-2; 10 bases are a match to TRBD2. The CDR3 is 17 amino acids. V dropped 4 bases and J dropped 3; count of bases not matched to a gene: 9. Germline values: CDR1 SGHNT, CDR2 YYREEE (reference sequence).

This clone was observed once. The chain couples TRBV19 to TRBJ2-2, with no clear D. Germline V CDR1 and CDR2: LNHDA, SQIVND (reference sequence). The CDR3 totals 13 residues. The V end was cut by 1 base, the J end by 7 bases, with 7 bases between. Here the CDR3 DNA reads TGTGCCAGTAGTATAGCTGAGGACGGGGAGCTGTTTTTT. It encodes CASSIAEDGELFF. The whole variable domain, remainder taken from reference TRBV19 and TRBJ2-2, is DGGITQSPKYLFRKEGQNVTLSCEQNLNHDAMYWYRQDPGQGLRLIYYSQIVNDFQKGDIAEGYSVSREKKESFPLTVTSAQKNPTAFYLCASSIAEDGELFFGEGSRLTVL.

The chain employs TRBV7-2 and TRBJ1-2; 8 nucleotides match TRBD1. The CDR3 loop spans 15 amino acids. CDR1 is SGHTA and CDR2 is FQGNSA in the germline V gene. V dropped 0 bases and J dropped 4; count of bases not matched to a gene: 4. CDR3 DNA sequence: TGTGCCAGCAGCTTAGCTGGACAGGGTGGCTATGGCTACACCTTC. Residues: CASSLAGQGGYGYTF.

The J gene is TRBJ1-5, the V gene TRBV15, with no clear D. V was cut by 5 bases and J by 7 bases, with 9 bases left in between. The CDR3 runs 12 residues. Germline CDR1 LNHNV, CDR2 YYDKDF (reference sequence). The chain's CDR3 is CATSQTRQPQHF. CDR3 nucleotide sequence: TGTGCCACCAGCCAAACGCGGCAGCCCCAGCATTTT.

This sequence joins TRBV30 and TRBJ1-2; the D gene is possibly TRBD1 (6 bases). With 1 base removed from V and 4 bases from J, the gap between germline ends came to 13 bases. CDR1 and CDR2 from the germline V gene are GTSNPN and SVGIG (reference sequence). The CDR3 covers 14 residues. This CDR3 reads CAWSGGTMGYGYTF. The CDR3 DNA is TGTGCCTGGAGTGGAGGGACAATGGGCTATGGCTACACCTTC.

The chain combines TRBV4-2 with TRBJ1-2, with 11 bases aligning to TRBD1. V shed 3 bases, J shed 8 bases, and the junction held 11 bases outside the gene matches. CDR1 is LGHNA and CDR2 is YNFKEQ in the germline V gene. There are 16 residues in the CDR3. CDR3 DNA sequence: TGTGCCAGCAGCCAGACTGTCACCGGGACAGGGGGGGGCTACACCTTC. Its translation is CASSQTVTGTGGGYTF.

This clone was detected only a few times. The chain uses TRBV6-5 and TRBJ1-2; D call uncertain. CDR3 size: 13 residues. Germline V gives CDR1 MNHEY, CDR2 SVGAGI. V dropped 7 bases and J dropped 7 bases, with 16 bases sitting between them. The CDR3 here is CASTYSRGVGYTF. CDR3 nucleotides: TGTGCCAGCACTTATAGCCGGGGTGTTGGCTACACCTTC.

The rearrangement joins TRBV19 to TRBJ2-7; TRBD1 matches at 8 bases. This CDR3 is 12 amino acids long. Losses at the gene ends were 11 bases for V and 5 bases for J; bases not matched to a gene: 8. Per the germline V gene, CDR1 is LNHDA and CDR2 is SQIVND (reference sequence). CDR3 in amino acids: CAASGQADEQYF. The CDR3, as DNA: TGTGCCGCCTCGGGACAGGCGGACGAGCAGTACTTC.

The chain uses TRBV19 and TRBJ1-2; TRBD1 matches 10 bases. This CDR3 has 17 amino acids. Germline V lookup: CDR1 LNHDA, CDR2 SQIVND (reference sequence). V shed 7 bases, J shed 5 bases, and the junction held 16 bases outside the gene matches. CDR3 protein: CASTQRRRDRGSYGYTF. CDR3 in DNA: TGTGCCAGTACCCAAAGAAGGCGGGACAGGGGTAGTTATGGCTACACCTTC. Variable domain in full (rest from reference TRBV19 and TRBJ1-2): DGGITQSPKYLFRKEGQNVTLSCEQNLNHDAMYWYRQDPGQGLRLIYYSQIVNDFQKGDIAEGYSVSREKKESFPLTVTSAQKNPTAFYLCASTQRRRDRGSYGYTFGSGTRLTVV.

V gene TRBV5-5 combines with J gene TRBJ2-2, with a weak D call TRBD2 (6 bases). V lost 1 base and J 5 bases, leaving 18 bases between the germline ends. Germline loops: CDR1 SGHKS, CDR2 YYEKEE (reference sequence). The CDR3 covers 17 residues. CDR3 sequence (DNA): TGTGCCAGCAGCTTGAACTCGTGGGGGGAAGGTACCGGGGAGCTGTTTTTT. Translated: CASSLNSWGEGTGELFF. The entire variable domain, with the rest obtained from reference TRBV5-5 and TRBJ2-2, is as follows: DAGVTQSPTHLIKTRGQQVTLRCSPISGHKSVSWYQQVLGQGPQFIFQYYEKEERGRGNFPDRFSARQFPNYSSELNVNALLLGDSALYLCASSLNSWGEGTGELFFGEGSRLTVL.

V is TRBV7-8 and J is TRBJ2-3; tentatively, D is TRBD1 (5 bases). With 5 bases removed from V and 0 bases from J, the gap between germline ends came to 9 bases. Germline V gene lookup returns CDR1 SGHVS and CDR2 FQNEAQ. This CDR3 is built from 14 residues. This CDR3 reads CASSPGQSTDTQYF. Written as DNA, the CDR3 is TGTGCCAGCAGCCCCGGACAAAGCACAGATACGCAGTATTTT.

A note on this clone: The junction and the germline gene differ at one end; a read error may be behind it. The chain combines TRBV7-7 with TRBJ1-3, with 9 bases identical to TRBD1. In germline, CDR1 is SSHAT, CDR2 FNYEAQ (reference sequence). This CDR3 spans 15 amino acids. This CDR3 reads CASSEGQGIGNTIYF. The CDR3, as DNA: TGTGCTAGCAGCGAAGGACAGGGGATCGGAAACACCATATATTTT.

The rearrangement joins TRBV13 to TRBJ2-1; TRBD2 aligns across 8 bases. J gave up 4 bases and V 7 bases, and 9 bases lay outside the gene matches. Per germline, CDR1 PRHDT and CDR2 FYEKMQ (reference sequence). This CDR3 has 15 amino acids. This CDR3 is CASTLSGGQYNEQFF. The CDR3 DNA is TGTGCCAGCACCCTTTCGGGAGGGCAATACAATGAGCAGTTCTTC.

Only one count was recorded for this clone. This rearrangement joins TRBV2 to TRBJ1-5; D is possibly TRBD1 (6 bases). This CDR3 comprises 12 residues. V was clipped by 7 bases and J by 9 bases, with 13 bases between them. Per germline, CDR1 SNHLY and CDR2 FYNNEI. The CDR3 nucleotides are TGTGCCAGCACAGGGGAAAGAGGGCCCCAGCATTTT. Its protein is CASTGERGPQHF.

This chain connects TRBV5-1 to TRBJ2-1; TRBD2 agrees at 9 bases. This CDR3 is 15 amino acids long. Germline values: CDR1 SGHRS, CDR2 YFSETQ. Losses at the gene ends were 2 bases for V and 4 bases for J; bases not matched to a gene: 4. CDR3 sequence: CASSLASGVYNEQFF. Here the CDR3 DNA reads TGCGCCAGCAGCTTAGCTAGCGGGGTTTACAATGAGCAGTTCTTC.